A selection of T cell receptor beta chains follows, all from one sample in a study of type 1 regulatory T cells. Antigens of these TCRs are unknown. Via MiXCR, TCRdb re-called the reads, giving one row per CDR3 protein. This sample carries more than 12,000 distinct CDR3 sequences, approximately 14% of them seen once, and the ten largest clones take 15%. What was sequenced was cultured T cells, either the whole culture or a sorted T cell fraction (not recorded which). Receptor source: a human donor in good health. The CDR3 runs from the conserved cysteine through the conserved F or W. Each record gives: J gene, D gene, clone size, V gene, CDR3 protein, CDR3 DNA. A D gene is named only where the DNA matches it firmly. The listing skips clone size in some rows; elsewhere it reads once, few, many or a size class.

>TRBJ2-3|.|many|TRBV4-2
CASSLGLSSTDTQYF
TGTGCCAGCAGCCTGGGGTTGTCTAGCACAGATACGCAGTATTTT
>TRBJ1-6|.|many|TRBV7-8
CASSVLRGGSPLHF
TGTGCCAGCAGCGTCCTAAGAGGGGGTTCACCCCTCCACTTT
>TRBJ2-5|.|.|TRBV5-1
CASSLAAGTGQETQYF
TGCGCCAGCAGCTTGGCGGCCGGCACAGGTCAAGAGACCCAGTACTTC
>TRBJ2-5|.|.|TRBV5-1
CASSLAIRETQYF
TGCGCCAGCAGCTTGGCCATCCGTGAGACCCAGTACTTC
>TRBJ2-3|.|many|TRBV5-4
CASSLAGLTDTQYF
TGTGCCAGCAGCTTGGCCGGACTCACAGATACGCAGTATTTT
>TRBJ1-1|.|many|TRBV3-1
CATTPSGPNTEAFF
TGTGCCACCACCCCAAGTGGGCCGAACACTGAAGCTTTCTTT
>TRBJ2-7|TRBD2|many|TRBV3-1
CASSRGLALDYEQYF
TGTGCCAGCAGCCGGGGACTAGCGTTAGACTACGAGCAGTACTTC
>TRBJ1-6|.|many|TRBV6-1
CASSEVASGTNSPLHF
TGTGCCAGCAGTGAAGTTGCTTCAGGGACAAATTCACCCCTCCACTTT
>TRBJ1-1|.|medium-sized|TRBV6-5
CASRAGAEAFF
TGTGCCAGCAGGGCCGGGGCTGAAGCTTTCTTT
>TRBJ2-2|.|many|TRBV7-9
CASSLFGGNTGELFF
TGTGCCAGCAGCTTATTCGGGGGGAACACCGGGGAGCTGTTTTTT
>TRBJ2-7|.|many|TRBV9
CASSVNPTGYHEQYF
TGTGCCAGCAGCGTAAACCCCACAGGGTACCACGAGCAGTACTTC
>TRBJ2-3|.|once|TRBV2
CATRVGSSTDTQYF
TGTGCCACAAGAGTGGGGAGCAGCACAGATACGCAGTATTTT
>TRBJ1-4|.|large|TRBV29-1
CSVSSSNEKLFF
TGCAGCGTGTCCTCTTCTAATGAAAAACTGTTTTTT
>TRBJ1-4|.|many|TRBV7-9
CASSSAPGGDKLFF
TGTGCCAGCAGCTCCGCTCCGGGCGGCGACAAACTGTTTTTT
>TRBJ2-4|.|many|TRBV11-2
CASSPWALVGWKAKNIQYF
TGTGCCAGCAGCCCCTGGGCCCTTGTAGGGTGGAAAGCCAAAAACATTCAGTACTTC
>TRBJ1-5|TRBD1|few|TRBV5-1
CASSLVAGGGQPQHF
TGCGCCAGCAGCTTGGTGGCAGGGGGCGGTCAGCCCCAGCATTTT
>TRBJ2-1|TRBD2|medium-sized|TRBV5-1
CASSLGLAGGGNEQFF
TGCGCCAGCAGCTTGGGACTAGCGGGAGGAGGCAATGAGCAGTTCTTC
>TRBJ2-2|.|many|TRBV6-5
CASSSAGTNPAGELFF
TGTGCCAGCAGTTCCGCCGGGACAAATCCCGCCGGGGAGCTGTTTTTT
>TRBJ2-7|TRBD2|.|TRBV7-2
CVSSVNLAGVGDEQYF
TGTGTCAGCAGCGTAAACCTAGCGGGAGTGGGTGACGAGCAGTACTTC
>TRBJ2-3|.|many|TRBV20-1
CSARVGVPQYF
TGCAGTGCTAGAGTCGGAGTGCCGCAGTATTTT
>TRBJ1-1|TRBD1|.|TRBV27
CASRRAGTGGTEAFF
TGTGCCAGCAGACGAGCCGGGACAGGGGGCACTGAAGCTTTCTTT
>TRBJ2-3|.|many|TRBV18
CASSPLPLTDTQYF
TGTGCCAGCTCACCATTACCCCTCACAGATACGCAGTATTTT
>TRBJ2-1|TRBD1|many|TRBV5-1
CASSPGQSVYEQFF
TGCGCCAGCAGTCCGGGACAGTCGGTCTATGAGCAGTTCTTC
>TRBJ2-2|TRBD2|many|TRBV9
CASRALAGDTGELFF
TGTGCCAGCAGGGCACTAGCGGGAGACACCGGGGAGCTGTTTTTT
>TRBJ2-5|.|many|TRBV7-2
CASSLAPSRETQYF
TGTGCCAGCAGCTTAGCCCCCAGTAGGGAGACCCAGTACTTC
>TRBJ1-1|.|few|TRBV7-2
CASSFLQSPRVRNTEAFF
TGTGCCAGCAGCTTTCTGCAGAGCCCCCGTGTTAGGAACACTGAAGCTTTCTTT
>TRBJ1-2|TRBD1|many|TRBV6-2/TRBV6-3
CASSLGQSRGYTF
TGTGCCAGCAGCCTGGGACAGTCCCGGGGCTACACCTTC
>TRBJ2-7|.|many|TRBV7-2
CASSLLGQPSYEQYF
TGTGCCAGCAGCTTGCTCGGACAGCCTTCCTACGAGCAGTACTTC
>TRBJ2-4|.|many|TRBV28
CASEEAAKNIQYF
TGTGCCAGCGAAGAGGCAGCCAAAAACATTCAGTACTTC
>TRBJ2-7|TRBD2|.|TRBV20-1
CSAESGSSDEQYF
TGCAGTGCCGAAAGCGGGAGCTCCGACGAGCAGTACTTC
>TRBJ1-1|.|many|TRBV20-1
CSARDFGRLVNTEAFF
TGCAGTGCTAGAGATTTTGGGAGATTGGTGAACACTGAAGCTTTCTTT
>TRBJ2-1|.|many|TRBV12-3/TRBV12-4
CASSLGLYNEQFF
TGTGCCAGCTCGCTAGGGCTGTACAATGAGCAGTTCTTC
>TRBJ2-3|.|.|TRBV5-1
CASSLGLGPDTQYF
TGCGCCAGCAGCTTGGGGCTGGGACCAGATACGCAGTATTTT
>TRBJ2-7|.|medium-sized|TRBV5-1
CASSPVTAGVYEQYF
TGCGCCAGCAGCCCAGTGACCGCAGGAGTCTACGAGCAGTACTTC
>TRBJ2-5|.|few|TRBV24-1
CATSDSQTQETQYF
TGTGCCACCAGTGACTCACAGACTCAAGAGACCCAGTACTTC
>TRBJ2-7|TRBD2|many|TRBV6-5
CASRPTTSEGFYEQYF
TGTGCCAGCAGACCCACTACTAGCGAGGGATTCTACGAGCAGTACTTC
>TRBJ1-1|.|many|TRBV29-1
CSVESQEYTEAFF
TGCAGCGTTGAGAGTCAGGAATACACTGAAGCTTTCTTT
>TRBJ2-6|.|medium-sized|TRBV7-9
CASSLHRGANVLTF
TGTGCCAGCAGCTTACATCGTGGTGCCAACGTCCTGACTTTC
>TRBJ2-3|.|many|TRBV20-1
CSARGFGSRTDTQYF
TGCAGTGCTAGAGGCTTCGGGAGCCGCACAGATACGCAGTATTTT
>TRBJ2-3|.|many|TRBV7-3
CASSLDWATDTQYF
TGTGCCAGCAGCCTTGATTGGGCCACAGATACGCAGTATTTT
>TRBJ1-2|TRBD1|many|TRBV30
CAWSPGQNYGYTF
TGTGCCTGGAGTCCGGGACAGAACTATGGCTACACCTTC
>TRBJ2-1|TRBD2|many|TRBV12-3/TRBV12-4
CASNRLAGVYEQFF
TGTGCCAGCAATAGACTAGCGGGAGTCTATGAGCAGTTCTTC
>TRBJ2-7|.|.|TRBV7-2
CASSFSGAKEQYF
TGTGCCAGCAGCTTCTCGGGAGCGAAAGAGCAGTACTTC
>TRBJ2-3|.|many|TRBV12-3/TRBV12-4
CASSSHLAITDTQYF
TGTGCCAGCAGTTCCCACCTAGCTATCACAGATACGCAGTATTTT
>TRBJ1-6|.|many|TRBV14
CASSLTANSPLHF
TGTGCCAGCAGTCTGACAGCGAATTCACCCCTCCACTTT
>TRBJ2-7|.|many|TRBV28
CASSLAGTGEQYF
TGTGCCAGCAGTTTGGCAGGGACCGGCGAGCAGTACTTC
>TRBJ2-5|.|many|TRBV28
CASGPGYQETQYF
TGTGCCAGCGGTCCAGGTTACCAAGAGACCCAGTACTTC
>TRBJ1-5|TRBD1|.|TRBV6-6
CASSLGQGIDQPQHF
TGTGCCAGCAGTTTGGGACAGGGGATCGATCAGCCCCAGCATTTT